A single sample is the source of the 8 T cell receptor beta chains below, sequenced in a study of blood T cell repertoires in COVID-19. The repertoire was sequenced with immunoSEQ multiplex PCR; TCRdb's copy has only in-frame clones and lacks some. Counted here are some 45,000 clones, over 70% occurring once; the ten biggest clones make up about 25%. Sequences were obtained from peripheral blood. The receptors come from a woman in her sixties or seventies with acute or convalescent COVID-19.

V usage is TRBV23-1 and J usage is TRBJ1-1, with 7 positions matching TRBD1. TRBV23-1 is treated as an ORF (open reading frame) with a function not yet certain. Trimming cost V 2 bases and J 5 bases; bases outside gene matches: 11. The CDR3 loop spans 16 amino acids. DNA for the CDR3: TGCGCCAGCAGTCAAACGACAGGGACGGCGGGGACTGAAGCTTTCTTT. This gives the protein CASSQTTGTAGTEAFF.

The rearrangement joins TRBV29-1 to TRBJ1-5; TRBD1 aligns across 8 bases. Losses at the gene ends were 1 base for V and 7 bases for J; bases not matched to a gene: 3. This CDR3 region has 13 residues. The germline V gene encodes CDR1 SQVTM and CDR2 ANQGSEA. CDR3 residues: CSVEGAGGQPQHF. CDR3 in DNA: TGCAGCGTTGAAGGGGCAGGGGGCCAGCCCCAGCATTTT.

The J gene is TRBJ2-2, the V gene TRBV7-3, with 9 bases that match TRBD1. V lost 5 bases and J lost 7; bases outside the gene matches: 5. Per the germline V gene, CDR1 is SGHTA and CDR2 is FQGTGA. This CDR3 region has 14 residues. The CDR3: CASSPGQGRGELFF. The CDR3 region has the DNA TGTGCCAGCAGCCCGGGACAGGGTCGCGGGGAGCTGTTTTTT.

The chain has TRBV25-1 and TRBJ1-1; possible D gene TRBD1, 6 bases. Between the trimmed V and J ends, which lost 7 bases and 1 base, there was a span of 10 bases. The CDR3 is 13 residues long. The germline V gene encodes CDR1 MGHDK and CDR2 SYGVNS. CDR3 DNA: TGTGCCAGCAAGCAACAGGGGAACACTGAAGCTTTCTTT. Residues: CASKQQGNTEAFF.

The rearrangement links TRBV19 to TRBJ1-5; D is possibly TRBD1 (5 bases). The CDR3 totals 15 residues. Trimming cost V 5 bases and J 6 bases, with 17 bases left between them. Germline values: CDR1 LNHDA, CDR2 SQIVND (reference sequence). CDR3 protein: CASSPSGTSGQPQHF. CDR3 bases: TGTGCCAGTAGTCCCTCCGGGACTTCAGGTCAGCCCCAGCATTTT.

This sequence joins TRBV19 and TRBJ1-4; TRBD1 might be the D (6 bases). The ends were cut back, 8 bases at V and 0 bases at J, with 10 bases in the middle. Germline CDR1 and CDR2: LNHDA and SQIVND (reference sequence). This CDR3 is built from 14 residues. The CDR3 is CASSGTSTNEKLFF. In DNA, the CDR3 is TGTGCCAGTTCCGGGACATCAACTAATGAAAAACTGTTTTTT.

The chain couples TRBV7-8 to TRBJ2-7, with TRBD2 matching over 7 bases. J lost 5 bases, V lost 5 bases, and 9 bases had no gene match. Germline CDR1 reads SGHVS; CDR2 reads FQNEAQ. The CDR3 spans 14 residues. This chain's CDR3 is CASSTEGGWDEQYF. DNA of the CDR3: TGTGCCAGCAGCACCGAGGGAGGGTGGGACGAGCAGTACTTC.

The rearrangement links TRBV5-1 to TRBJ2-2, with a weak D call TRBD1 (5 bases). Germline V gene data show CDR1 as SGHRS and CDR2 as YFSETQ. The CDR3 sequence is 15 residues long. V lost 0 bases to trimming and J lost 6 bases, with 12 bases between them. The DNA of the CDR3 is TGCGCCAGCAGCTTGGAAGGCACAGGAGCCGGGGAGCTGTTTTTT. Residues: CASSLEGTGAGELFF.